This T cell receptor (beta chain) derives from a study of CD8 T cell repertoires and HIV-1 epitope variants. As for the study in general: Tested: three Gag epitope families, Nef HW9 and YT9.

Trimming shortened V by 4 bases and J by 0 bases, and 9 bases separated the two germline ends. Germline loops: CDR1 SQVTM, CDR2 ANQGSEA. This CDR3 is 14 amino acids long. The data were produced by immunoSEQ multiplex PCR, yet TCRdb's version contains in-frame clones alone and is incomplete. The sample lists some 7,000 clones, 66% occurring once. This clone was seen more than once but under ten times. What it recognizes is unknown. Sequencing was carried out using cultured CD8+ T cells derived from PBMCs. This receptor was identified in a male donor with HIV. The chain recombines TRBV29-1 with TRBJ1-4; D remains unclear. The CDR3 reads CSVGVSATNEKLFF. In DNA form, the CDR3 reads TGCAGCGTTGGTGTGAGTGCAACTAATGAAAAACTGTTTTTT.